This T cell receptor beta chain derives from a study of cytomegalovirus exposure and HLA in healthy donors. General observations from the study: In a later analysis, across HLA loci, associated TCR counts were highest for DRB1, lowest for HLA-C. The study put 150 or so TCR beta chains on its list as cytomegalovirus-associated. Later analysis demonstrated an association between a missense DCLRE1C variant and TCR beta V- and J-gene trimming.

As to this clone: Its antigen is not identified.

V was cut by 1 base and J by 6 bases, with 19 bases left in between. The CDR3 contains 17 residues. Looked up from germline, CDR1 is LNHDA and CDR2 is SQIVND (reference sequence). PCR employed 60 Vbeta and 13 Jbeta primers. Produced via immunoSEQ multiplex PCR; TCRdb's table is partial and in-frame only. Seen here are 210,000 or so clones, approximately 83% observed once, and the top ten hold more than 0.6%. Unrecorded immune exposures were likely, despite nominal health at sampling. Source material: PBMCs. The receptor comes from a boy aged 2 to 9 in good health and CMV-seronegative. The chain has TRBV19 and TRBJ1-5; D remains unclear. The CDR3 loop reads CASSIAAQHGTSQPQHF. The CDR3 DNA reads TGTGCCAGTAGTATAGCGGCACAACACGGTACTAGTCAGCCCCAGCATTTT.